This entry is about one T cell receptor (beta chain). Profiled with immunoSEQ multiplex PCR; TCRdb holds only in-frame clones, not every one. The profile shows 160,000 or so clones, about 84% of them singletons. The cohort comprised adults aged about 18 to 100 years residing in 24 US areas. V was cut by 3 bases and J by 3 bases, with 5 bases left in between. The CDR3 length is 11 residues. The germline V gene encodes CDR1 DFQATT and CDR2 SNEGSKA (reference sequence). This sample was taken from a study of blood T cell repertoires in COVID-19. On the study more broadly: Italy, Spain and the United States were the sources of the convalescent and acute COVID-19 samples.

Material for sequencing was PBMCs or T cells enriched from blood (not recorded which). The gene calls are TRBV20-1 and TRBJ1-2, with D unclear. The TCR originated in a man aged 35 to 55 who had recovered from COVID-19. The CDR3 coding sequence is TGCAGTGCTAGGTCAGACTATGGCTACACCTTC. Amino acids: CSARSDYGYTF.